This T cell receptor beta chain was retrieved from a study of blood T cell repertoires in COVID-19. The CDR3 totals 15 residues. With V trimmed by 3 bases and J by 8 bases, 6 bases remained unmatched. Looked up from germline, CDR1 is SGHTA and CDR2 is FQGTGA. Assignment of participants to cohorts was predicated upon participant-reported clinical history. A PCR-confirmed or clinician-diagnosed COVID-19 case had contacted exposed participants within 2 weeks of entry. Method: immunoSEQ multiplex PCR; TCRdb's copy keeps in-frame clones and lacks some. This table has about 260,000 clones, around 90% appearing once.

The chain employs TRBV7-3 and TRBJ2-1; TRBD1 matches at 11 bases. Material: PBMCs or T cells enriched from blood (not recorded which). This TCR came from a man between 40 and 49 years old who had been exposed to COVID-19. The CDR3 bases are TGTGCCAGCAGCTTTGGACAGGGGGCAATGTATGAGCAGTTCTTC. Translating it yields CASSFGQGAMYEQFF.